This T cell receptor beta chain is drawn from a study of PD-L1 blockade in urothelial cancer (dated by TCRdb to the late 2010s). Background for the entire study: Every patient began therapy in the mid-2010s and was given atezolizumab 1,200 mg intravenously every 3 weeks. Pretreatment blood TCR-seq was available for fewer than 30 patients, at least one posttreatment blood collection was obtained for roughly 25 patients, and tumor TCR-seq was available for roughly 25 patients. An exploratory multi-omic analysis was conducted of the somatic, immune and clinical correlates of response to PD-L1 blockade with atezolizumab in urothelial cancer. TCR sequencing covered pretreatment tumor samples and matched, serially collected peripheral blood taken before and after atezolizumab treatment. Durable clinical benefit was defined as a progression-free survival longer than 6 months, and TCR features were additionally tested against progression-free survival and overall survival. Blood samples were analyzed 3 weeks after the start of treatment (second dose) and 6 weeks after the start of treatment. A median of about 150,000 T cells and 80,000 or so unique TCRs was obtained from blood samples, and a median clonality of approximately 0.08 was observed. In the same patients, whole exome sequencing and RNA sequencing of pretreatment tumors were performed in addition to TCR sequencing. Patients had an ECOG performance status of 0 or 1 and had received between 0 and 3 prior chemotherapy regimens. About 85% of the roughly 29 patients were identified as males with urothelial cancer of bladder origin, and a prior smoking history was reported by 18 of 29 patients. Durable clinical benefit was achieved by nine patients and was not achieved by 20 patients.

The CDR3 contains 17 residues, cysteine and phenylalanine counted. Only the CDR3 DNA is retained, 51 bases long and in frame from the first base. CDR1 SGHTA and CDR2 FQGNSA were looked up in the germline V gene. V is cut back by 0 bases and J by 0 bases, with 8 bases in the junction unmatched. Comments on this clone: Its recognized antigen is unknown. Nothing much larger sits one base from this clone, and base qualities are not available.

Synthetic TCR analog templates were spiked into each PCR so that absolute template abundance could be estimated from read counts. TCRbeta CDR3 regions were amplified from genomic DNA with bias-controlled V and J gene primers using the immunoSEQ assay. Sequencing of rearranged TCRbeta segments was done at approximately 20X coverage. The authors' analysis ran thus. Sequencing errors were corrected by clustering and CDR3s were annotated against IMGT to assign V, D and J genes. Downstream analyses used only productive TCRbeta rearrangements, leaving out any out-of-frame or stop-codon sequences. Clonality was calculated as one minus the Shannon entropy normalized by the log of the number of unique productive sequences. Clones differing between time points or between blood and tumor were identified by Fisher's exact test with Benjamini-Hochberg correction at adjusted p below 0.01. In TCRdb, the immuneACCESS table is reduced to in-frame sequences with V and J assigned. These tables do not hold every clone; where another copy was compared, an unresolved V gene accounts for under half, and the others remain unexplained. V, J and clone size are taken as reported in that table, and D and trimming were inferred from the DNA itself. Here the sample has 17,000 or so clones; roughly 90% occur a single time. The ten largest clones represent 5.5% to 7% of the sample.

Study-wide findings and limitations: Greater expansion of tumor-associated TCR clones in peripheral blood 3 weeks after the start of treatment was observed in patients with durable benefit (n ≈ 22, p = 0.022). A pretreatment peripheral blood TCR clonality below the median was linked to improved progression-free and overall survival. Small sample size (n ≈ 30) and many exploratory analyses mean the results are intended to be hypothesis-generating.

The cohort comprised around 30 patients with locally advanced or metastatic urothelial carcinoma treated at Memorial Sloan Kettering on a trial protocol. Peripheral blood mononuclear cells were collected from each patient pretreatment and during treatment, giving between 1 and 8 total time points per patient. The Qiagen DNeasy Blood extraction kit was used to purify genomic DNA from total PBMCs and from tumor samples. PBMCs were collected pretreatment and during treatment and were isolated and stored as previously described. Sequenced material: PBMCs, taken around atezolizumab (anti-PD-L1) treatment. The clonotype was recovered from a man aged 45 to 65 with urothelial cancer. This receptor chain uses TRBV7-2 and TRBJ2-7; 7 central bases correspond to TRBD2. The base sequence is TGTGCCAGCAGCTTAGCCGGGTGGGGAGGGGCCTCCTACGAGCAGTACTTC. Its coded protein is CASSLAGWGGASYEQYF. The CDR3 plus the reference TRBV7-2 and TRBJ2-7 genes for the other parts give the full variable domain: GAGVSQSPSNKVTEKGKDVELRCDPISGHTALYWYRQSLGQGLEFLIYFQGNSAPDKSGLPSDRFSAERTGGSVSTLTIQRTQQEDSAVYLCASSLAGWGGASYEQYFGPGTRLTVT.